A single sample gave rise to the 20 T cell receptor beta chains below, sequenced in a study of spatial heterogeneity in lung cancer. Time point defined: blood at routine non-recurrence follow-up after resection. Using its own MiXCR run on the 5' RACE reads, TCRdb lists one record per CDR3 protein. Among approximately 93,000 distinct CDR3 sequences listed, 15% to 20% were seen once. Here the sequenced sample was PBMCs, taken at follow-up. These receptors all come from a male donor with early-stage non-small cell lung cancer.

This clonotype was seen only a few times. V gene TRBV6-5 combines with J gene TRBJ1-1; no firm D call. The germline V gene has CDR1 MNHEY and CDR2 SVGAGI. This CDR3 is built from 13 residues. Trimming stripped 5 bases from V and 1 base from J, with 8 bases between. This CDR3 is CASSRSENTEAFF. Written as DNA, the CDR3 is TGTGCCAGCAGTAGATCGGAGAACACTGAAGCTTTCTTT.

This clonotype was seen a handful of times. V is TRBV20-1 and J is TRBJ1-5, with TRBD1 matching 9 bases. The CDR3 is 16 amino acids. CDR1 is DFQATT, CDR2 SNEGSKA, per germline (reference sequence). The junction had 6 bases not matched to a gene; V was cut back by 3 bases and J by 0 bases. CDR3 amino acids: CSASEHRGLSNQPQHF. Written as DNA, the CDR3 is TGCAGTGCTAGTGAACACAGGGGGCTTAGCAATCAGCCCCAGCATTTT.

This clonotype was observed a few times. This chain links TRBV5-4 with TRBJ2-3; the match to TRBD2 covers 10 bases. The CDR3 spans 15 residues. V shed 5 bases and J 2 bases; nucleotides not matched to a gene: 5. In germline, CDR1 is SGHNT, CDR2 YYREEE (reference sequence). The DNA for the CDR3 is TGTGCCAGCAGGCTTAGCGGGAGGCCCACAGATACGCAGTATTTT. Translation gives CASRLSGRPTDTQYF.

The sample holds one count of this clonotype. The V gene is TRBV5-6, the J gene TRBJ1-1; D not certain. Looked up from germline, CDR1 is SGHDT and CDR2 is YYEEEE. V was cut by 6 bases and J by 4 bases, with 16 bases left in between. The CDR3 length is 14 residues. This CDR3 reads CASNVKLGSTEAFF. CDR3 bases: TGTGCCAGCAACGTGAAATTGGGGTCCACTGAAGCTTTCTTT.

This clonotype was picked up a small number of times. The chain uses TRBV6-2 or TRBV6-3 and TRBJ2-3; possibly TRBD2 for D (6 bases). V was clipped by 5 bases and J by 5 bases, with 20 bases between them. Germline lookup yields CDR1 MNHEY and CDR2 SVGEGT. CDR3 length: 16 residues. The CDR3 sequence: CASSKPPTAGRDTQYF. In nucleotides, the CDR3 is TGTGCCAGCAGTAAACCCCCTACGGCGGGAAGAGATACGCAGTATTTT.

The sample holds a few counts of this clonotype. V is TRBV18 and J is TRBJ1-5, with D hard to call. The V end lost 1 base, the J end lost 4 bases, and 5 bases lay between the germline ends. The CDR3 loop spans 13 amino acids. Germline V gives CDR1 KGHSH, CDR2 LQKENI. Here the CDR3 reads CASSPLENQPQHF. Written as DNA, the CDR3 is TGTGCCAGCTCACCACTGGAAAATCAGCCCCAGCATTTT. Based on the CDR3 plus reference TRBV18 and TRBJ1-5, the full variable domain is NAGVMQNPRHLVRRRGQEARLRCSPMKGHSHVYWYRQLPEEGLKFMVYLQKENIIDESGMPKERFSAEFPKEGPSILRIQQVVRGDSAAYFCASSPLENQPQHFGDGTRLSIL.

This clonotype was recorded a few times. The germline gene is not matched at one end of the junction; a read error may be the cause. The V call is TRBV2, the J call TRBJ2-7, with TRBD2 identical over 7 bases. The CDR3 loop spans 11 amino acids. The germline V gene has CDR1 SNHLY and CDR2 FYNNEI. CDR3 DNA: TGTGCCAGCAGTGAAACCGGGACTACAATCTTC. This sequence encodes CASSETGTTIF.

The rearrangement joins TRBV29-1 to TRBJ2-5, with 8 nucleotides matching TRBD1. The J segment lost 4 bases and the V segment lost 3 bases, leaving 4 bases of the junction unmatched. Germline V CDR1 and CDR2: SQVTM, ANQGSEA. CDR3 length: 13 residues. Here the CDR3 reads CSVESTGGETQYF. For the CDR3, the DNA is TGCAGCGTTGAGTCAACAGGGGGAGAGACCCAGTACTTC.

The J gene is TRBJ2-4, the V gene TRBV5-1; 13 bases match TRBD2. The CDR3 is 18 amino acids. The V gene's germline CDR1 is SGHRS and CDR2 YFSETQ. Trimming took 4 bases from V and 0 from J; bases not matched to a gene: 7. CDR3 region: CASSITSGGAGAKNIQYF. CDR3 DNA: TGCGCCAGCAGCATAACTAGCGGGGGGGCCGGAGCCAAAAACATTCAGTACTTC.

The chain links TRBV24-1 to TRBJ2-1; the D gene is possibly TRBD2 (6 bases). The CDR3 sequence is 12 residues long. With 2 bases removed from V and 10 bases from J, the gap between germline ends came to 8 bases. In germline, CDR1 is KGHDR, CDR2 SFDVKD. The CDR3 here is CATSDSSVEQFF. For the CDR3, the DNA is TGTGCCACCAGTGATTCTAGCGTAGAGCAGTTCTTC.

The V call is TRBV20-1, the J call TRBJ2-5; 9 nucleotides align to TRBD1. Looked up from germline, CDR1 is DFQATT and CDR2 is SNEGSKA (reference sequence). V dropped 6 bases and J dropped 2; count of bases not matched to a gene: 13. This CDR3 has 16 residues. The CDR3 spells CSARSLRGQGQETQYF. In DNA, the CDR3 is TGCAGTGCGAGGTCCCTGAGGGGACAGGGTCAAGAGACCCAGTACTTC.

The chain recombines TRBV20-1 with TRBJ1-1, with D unresolved. This CDR3 is 13 amino acids long. The V end was cut by 1 base, the J end by 6 bases, with 12 bases between. Germline values: CDR1 DFQATT, CDR2 SNEGSKA (reference sequence). Here the CDR3 reads CSARGRRYAEAFF. For the CDR3, the DNA is TGCAGTGCTAGAGGAAGAAGGTACGCTGAAGCTTTCTTT.

This clonotype has only a few counts. V is TRBV9 and J is TRBJ1-3; no firm D call. CDR3 length: 13 residues. Germline V lookup: CDR1 SGDLS, CDR2 YYNGEE. The V end lost 3 bases, the J end lost 4 bases, and 8 bases lay between the germline ends. CDR3 region: CASSDLAGNTIYF. CDR3 DNA: TGTGCCAGCAGCGATTTAGCCGGAAACACCATATATTTT. The full variable domain, in which reference TRBV9 and TRBJ1-3 provide the parts outside the CDR3, is DSGVTQTPKHLITATGQRVTLRCSPRSGDLSVYWYQQSLDQGLQFLIQYYNGEERAKGNILERFSAQQFPDLHSELNLSSLELGDSALYFCASSDLAGNTIYFGEGSWLTVV.

Only a few counts were recorded for this clonotype. This chain connects TRBV7-9 to TRBJ2-5; D ambiguous. Looked up from germline, CDR1 is SEHNR and CDR2 is FQNEAQ (reference sequence). The CDR3 sequence is 12 residues long. With 3 bases removed from V and 1 base from J, the gap between germline ends came to 3 bases. CDR3 amino acids: CASSFTQETQYF. In DNA form, the CDR3 reads TGTGCCAGCAGCTTTACCCAAGAGACCCAGTACTTC.

This clonotype was recorded a few times. The chain couples TRBV2 to TRBJ1-5, with 8 bases that match TRBD1. CDR1 and CDR2 from the germline V gene are SNHLY and FYNNEI. The trim removed 6 bases at V and 7 bases at J, leaving 8 bases unmatched. This CDR3 region has 14 residues. CDR3 nucleotides: TGTGCCAGCAGATCTGTCAGGGGGCAGCAGCCCCAGCATTTT. This translates into CASRSVRGQQPQHF.

To note about this clonotype: Germline is not matched at one junction end, which may reflect a read error. The chain joins TRBV20-1 to TRBJ2-3, with a tentative D call TRBD2 (5 bases). CDR3 size: 11 residues. Germline V lookup: CDR1 DFQATT, CDR2 SNEGSKA (reference sequence). This chain's CDR3 is CSASLRDTQYF. CDR3 nucleotides: TGTAGTGCTAGCCTCCGAGATACGCAGTATTTT.

This clonotype was seen many times. This chain joins TRBV12-3 or TRBV12-4 and TRBJ2-5, with TRBD2 matching over 11 bases. V lost 5 bases and J lost 4; bases outside the gene matches: 3. The CDR3 has 14 residues. CDR3 amino acids: CASSRGLAGETQYF. CDR3 nucleotides: TGTGCCAGCAGTCGTGGACTAGCGGGAGAGACCCAGTACTTC.

A few counts support this clonotype. This chain connects TRBV27 to TRBJ2-1; D ambiguous. Germline CDR1 MNHEY, CDR2 SMNVEV (reference sequence). The V gene lost 7 bases and the J gene lost 0 bases, with 13 bases spanning the gap. The length of the CDR3 is 15 residues. The CDR3 protein is CASTSNPSSYNEQFF. The CDR3 DNA follows: TGTGCCAGCACCTCCAACCCTAGCTCCTACAATGAGCAGTTCTTC.

This clonotype was observed a few times. V is TRBV3-1 and J is TRBJ2-1; D is tentatively TRBD1 or TRBD2 (5 bases each). Germline V CDR1 and CDR2: LGHDT, YNNKEL (reference sequence). Trimming cost V 3 bases and J 8 bases, with 8 bases left between them. The CDR3 is made up of 12 amino acids. The CDR3 coding sequence is TGTGCCAGCAGCCAGAGGGGTTATGAGCAGTTCTTC. As protein: CASSQRGYEQFF.

The sample holds a few counts of this clonotype. The chain uses TRBV3-1 and TRBJ1-2, with 8 positions matching TRBD1. J was trimmed by 5 bases and V by 5 bases; bases with no gene match: 4. The CDR3 consists of 13 residues. Per the germline V gene, CDR1 is LGHDT and CDR2 is YNNKEL (reference sequence). The CDR3 loop is CASSARQGYGYTF. CDR3 nucleotides: TGTGCCAGCAGCGCCAGACAGGGGTATGGCTACACCTTC.